This T cell receptor (beta chain) was sequenced in a study of post-analysis software for immune sequencing data. Built from TCR beta cDNA, the libraries had unique molecular identifiers in them. One entry per CDR3 protein, called by TCRdb with MiXCR from the PCR reads. Of about 400,000 distinct CDR3 sequences listed, less than 35% are singletons. Study-wide results and caveats: Comparison of patients with controls showed a handful of TRBV segments more frequent in patients, TRBV5-6, TRBV5-1 and TRBV20-1 among them.

Notes on this clonotype: Its antigen remains unidentified.

Germline CDR1 is MGHRA and CDR2 is YSYEKL. V was pared by 0 bases and J by 3 bases, with 8 bases between. The CDR3 contains 14 residues. The TCR originated in a girl aged 5-17 years with multiple sclerosis. This sequence joins TRBV4-1 and TRBJ1-2; no clear D. Sequenced: blood. Written as DNA, the CDR3 is TGCGCCAGCAGCCAAGACCTAAGGCACTATGGCTACACCTTC. Translated, it gives CASSQDLRHYGYTF.